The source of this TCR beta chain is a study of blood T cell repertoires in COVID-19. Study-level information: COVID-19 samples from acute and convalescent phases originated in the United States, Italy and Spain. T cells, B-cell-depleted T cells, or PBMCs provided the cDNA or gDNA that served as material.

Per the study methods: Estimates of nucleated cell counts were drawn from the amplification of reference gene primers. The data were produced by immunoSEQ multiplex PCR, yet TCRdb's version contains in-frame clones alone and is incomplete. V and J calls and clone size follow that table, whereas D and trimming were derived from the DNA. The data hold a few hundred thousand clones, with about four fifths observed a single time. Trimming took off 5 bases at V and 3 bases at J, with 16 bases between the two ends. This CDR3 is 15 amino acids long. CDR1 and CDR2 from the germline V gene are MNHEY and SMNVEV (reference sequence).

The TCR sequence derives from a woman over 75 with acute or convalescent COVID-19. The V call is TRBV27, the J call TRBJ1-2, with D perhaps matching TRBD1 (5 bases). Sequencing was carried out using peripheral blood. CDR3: CASSPIQAQYYGYTF. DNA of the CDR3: TGTGCCAGCAGTCCGATACAGGCCCAGTACTATGGCTACACCTTC.